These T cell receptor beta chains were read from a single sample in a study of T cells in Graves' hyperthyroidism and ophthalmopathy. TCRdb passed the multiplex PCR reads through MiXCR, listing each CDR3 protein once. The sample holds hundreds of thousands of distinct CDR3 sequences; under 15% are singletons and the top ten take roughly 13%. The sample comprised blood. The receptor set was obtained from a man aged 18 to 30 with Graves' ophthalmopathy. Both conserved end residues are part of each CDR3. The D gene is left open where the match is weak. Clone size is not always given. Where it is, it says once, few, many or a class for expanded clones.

CDR3nt: TGTGCCAGTAGTATGGGATTGGGGGGCCTCCAGCATTTT
CDR3aa: CASSMGLGGLQHF
j_gene: TRBJ1-5
d_gene: .
abundance: .
v_gene: TRBV19

CDR3nt: TGTGCCAGCACCTCAGGAGGGACAGCCCATGGCTACACCTTC
CDR3aa: CASTSGGTAHGYTF
j_gene: TRBJ1-2
d_gene: TRBD1
abundance: many
v_gene: TRBV12-3/TRBV12-4

CDR3nt: TGCAGCGCCGCGACAGGGGCAGAGACCCAGTACTTC
CDR3aa: CSAATGAETQYF
j_gene: TRBJ2-5
d_gene: TRBD1
abundance: many
v_gene: TRBV29-1

CDR3nt: TGTGCCAGCAGCCGCACAGGACAGGGGGATGGCTACACCTTC
CDR3aa: CASSRTGQGDGYTF
j_gene: TRBJ1-2
d_gene: TRBD1
abundance: once
v_gene: TRBV7-9

CDR3nt: TGCGCCAGCAGCTACAATTCCGGGGAGCTGTTTTTT
CDR3aa: CASSYNSGELFF
j_gene: TRBJ2-2
d_gene: .
abundance: .
v_gene: TRBV4-1

CDR3nt: TGTGCCAGCAGCTTAGATCCGGGCCCCAGGGGCCCAGATACGCAGTATTTT
CDR3aa: CASSLDPGPRGPDTQYF
j_gene: TRBJ2-3
d_gene: .
abundance: many
v_gene: TRBV11-2

CDR3nt: TGCGCCAGCAGCTTGGGAGCGGGAGAAGAGACCCAGTACTTC
CDR3aa: CASSLGAGEETQYF
j_gene: TRBJ2-5
d_gene: TRBD2
abundance: many
v_gene: TRBV5-1

CDR3nt: TGTGCCAGCAGACAGGGAGACTATGGCTACACCTTC
CDR3aa: CASRQGDYGYTF
j_gene: TRBJ1-2
d_gene: .
abundance: many
v_gene: TRBV6-1

CDR3nt: TGTGCCACCGGGACTAGCGGAAAAACTACCTACGAGCAGTACTTC
CDR3aa: CATGTSGKTTYEQYF
j_gene: TRBJ2-7
d_gene: TRBD2
abundance: many
v_gene: TRBV15

CDR3nt: TGTGCCAGCAGCCTGAACGGGGGGGGTCCCTACGAGCAGTACTTC
CDR3aa: CASSLNGGGPYEQYF
j_gene: TRBJ2-7
d_gene: TRBD2
abundance: .
v_gene: TRBV6-2/TRBV6-3

CDR3nt: TGTGCCAGCAGCCAAAGAAGTGGGGCGGGTGATACGCAGTATTTT
CDR3aa: CASSQRSGAGDTQYF
j_gene: TRBJ2-3
d_gene: .
abundance: many
v_gene: TRBV3-1

CDR3nt: TGTGCCAGCGCCCCCTCCGGGGGGCCAGGCGACAATGAGCAGTTCTTC
CDR3aa: CASAPSGGPGDNEQFF
j_gene: TRBJ2-1
d_gene: .
abundance: many
v_gene: TRBV11-2

CDR3nt: TGTGCCAGCAGTGAATCAGCGGGGGACACTTCCTACAATGAGCAGTTCTTC
CDR3aa: CASSESAGDTSYNEQFF
j_gene: TRBJ2-1
d_gene: TRBD2
abundance: few
v_gene: TRBV6-1

CDR3nt: TGCAGTGCTAGAGTGCAGGGCTGGGGGGGCTACACCTTC
CDR3aa: CSARVQGWGGYTF
j_gene: TRBJ1-2
d_gene: .
abundance: many
v_gene: TRBV20-1

CDR3nt: TGTGCCAGTATCCGAACAGGGGGTCGTCAGCCCCAGCATTTT
CDR3aa: CASIRTGGRQPQHF
j_gene: TRBJ1-5
d_gene: TRBD1
abundance: many
v_gene: TRBV19

CDR3nt: TGTGCCAGCAGCTTTGACAGGGGGAGTTACAATGAGCAGTTCTTC
CDR3aa: CASSFDRGSYNEQFF
j_gene: TRBJ2-1
d_gene: TRBD1
abundance: many
v_gene: TRBV7-3

CDR3nt: TGTGCCAGCAGTCCCCGGCCCCCTAAAACAGATACGCAGTATTTT
CDR3aa: CASSPRPPKTDTQYF
j_gene: TRBJ2-3
d_gene: .
abundance: few
v_gene: TRBV6-1

CDR3nt: TGTGCCAGCATCTCCGTATTGGGGGGTTCTGGGGCCAACGTCCTGACTTTC
CDR3aa: CASISVLGGSGANVLTF
j_gene: TRBJ2-6
d_gene: .
abundance: .
v_gene: TRBV6-1

CDR3nt: TGTGCCAGCAGCTTAGGGCCTTGGCAGAATTACGAGCAGTACTTC
CDR3aa: CASSLGPWQNYEQYF
j_gene: TRBJ2-7
d_gene: .
abundance: many
v_gene: TRBV11-2

CDR3nt: TGTGCCAGCAGCCAAGGGGTTTGGGGTTATCAGCCCCAGCATTTT
CDR3aa: CASSQGVWGYQPQHF
j_gene: TRBJ1-5
d_gene: .
abundance: many
v_gene: TRBV3-1

CDR3nt: TGTGCCAGCAGTCTAGACCAACGCTATGGCTACACCTTC
CDR3aa: CASSLDQRYGYTF
j_gene: TRBJ1-2
d_gene: .
abundance: many
v_gene: TRBV6-1

CDR3nt: TGTGCCAGCAGCCGCGGGGGGCACACCGGGGAGCTGTTTTTT
CDR3aa: CASSRGGHTGELFF
j_gene: TRBJ2-2
d_gene: TRBD2
abundance: few
v_gene: TRBV6-1